The text below deals with one TCR beta chain. What it binds is not known. The data were taken from a study of shared clonotypes between healthy human individuals. Study as a whole: Each donor's CD8 memory used one plate, CD8 naive two, each CD4 subset three.

The study separated CD4+ cells into CD45RA+ naive and CD45RA-negative memory subsets. Study-level results: Larger richness was generally estimated for naive than memory subsets. Several donors held around 5% of naive CD4 clonotypes in common.

Trimming took 6 bases from V and 2 from J, leaving 14 bases between them. The germline V gene encodes CDR1 MDHEN and CDR2 SYDVKM. The CDR3 has 15 residues. Sequencing was performed with immunoSEQ multiplex PCR; in TCRdb, only in-frame clones are kept and a portion is missing. The sample contains 2,100,000 or so clones, roughly 95% of which appear only once. This chain links TRBV28 with TRBJ2-1; maybe TRBD1 (6 bases). The sequenced sample was naive CD4+ T cells sorted from blood. Subset noted: CD45RA+ positively selected. The clonotype originates from a man between 18 and 35 years old in good health. DNA for the CDR3: TGTGCCAGCAGCCCGGACCCAGGGGCCTACAATGAGCAGTTCTTC. Amino acids: CASSPDPGAYNEQFF.